This record concerns one TCR beta chain sequence. Its cognate antigen is unknown. The CDR3 spans 15 residues. Trimming removed 3 bases from V and 1 base from J, with 13 bases in between. This entry is derived from a study of T cells in Graves' hyperthyroidism and ophthalmopathy. TCR beta CDR3 regions were amplified from RNA. The HTBI set primed first-round TCR CDR3 RT-PCR. Each CDR3 protein is one row after TCRdb ran MiXCR on the multiplex PCR reads. The sample lists 150,000 to 200,000 distinct CDR3 sequences, 9.4% occurring once. General study results and limits: A 13 V-J model separated ophthalmopathy from stable hyperthyroidism.

Clinical symptoms, serum thyroxine, TRAb, thyroid ultrasound and orbital computed tomography established diagnosis. The receptor was derived from a woman between 18 and 29 years old with Graves' hyperthyroidism that later progressed to Graves' ophthalmopathy. Sequencing was done on a sample of blood. The V gene is TRBV12-3 or TRBV12-4, the J gene TRBJ2-7; no clear D gene. The CDR3, as DNA: TGTGCCAGCAGTTTTTTCGGCGGAGCTTCCTACGAGCAGTACTTC. Translated, it gives CASSFFGGASYEQYF.